Listed below are T cell receptor beta chains from one sample, sequenced in a study of blood T cell repertoires in COVID-19. Data came from immunoSEQ multiplex PCR; TCRdb stores just in-frame clones and leaves some out. The sample lists 150,000 to 200,000 clones; approximately 86% were seen once. Material for sequencing was peripheral blood. The receptors stem from a woman aged 80 or over in a cohort sampled during active or convalescent COVID-19. The CDR3 runs from the conserved cysteine through the conserved F or W. The order of the fields is V gene, J gene, clone size, D gene, CDR3 protein, CDR3 DNA. A D gene is named only where the DNA matches it firmly. Size is omitted from some rows. Given values are once, few, many or a class for expanded clones.

V: TRBV11-2; J: TRBJ2-2; size: .; D: TRBD2; CDR3: CASSLWLAGPTGTGELFF; DNA: TGTGCCAGCAGCTTATGGCTAGCGGGGCCAACGGGGACCGGGGAGCTGTTTTTT
V: TRBV5-4; J: TRBJ2-1; size: .; D: TRBD1; CDR3: CASINATGFEQFF; DNA: TGTGCCAGCATAAACGCGACAGGGTTTGAGCAGTTCTTC
V: TRBV9; J: TRBJ1-4; size: .; D: .; CDR3: CASSVATGFNEKLFF; DNA: TGTGCCAGCAGCGTGGCGACAGGATTTAATGAAAAACTGTTTTTT
V: TRBV7-2; J: TRBJ2-4; size: .; D: .; CDR3: CASSLTGAKNIQYF; DNA: TGTGCCAGCAGTCTAACAGGGGCCAAAAACATTCAGTACTTC
V: TRBV20-1; J: TRBJ2-7; size: .; D: TRBD2; CDR3: CSASGSGGIYEQYF; DNA: TGCAGTGCTAGTGGTAGCGGGGGGATCTACGAGCAGTACTTC
V: TRBV11-3; J: TRBJ1-4; size: .; D: .; CDR3: CASSLEPDEKLFF; DNA: TGTGCCAGCAGCTTAGAGCCGGATGAAAAACTGTTTTTT
V: TRBV6-5; J: TRBJ2-1; size: once; D: TRBD2; CDR3: CASSSRPLSGGVDRIF; DNA: TGTGCCAGCAGTTCCCGTCCGCTTAGCGGGGGGGTGGATAGGATCTTC
V: TRBV6-5; J: TRBJ2-1; size: .; D: .; CDR3: CASSSDSRSYNEQFF; DNA: TGTGCCAGCAGTTCGGACAGTCGTTCCTACAATGAGCAGTTCTTC
V: TRBV6-5; J: TRBJ2-1; size: .; D: TRBD1; CDR3: CASRTGSGGNEQFF; DNA: TGTGCCAGCAGGACAGGGTCGGGTGGCAATGAGCAGTTCTTC
V: TRBV6-2/TRBV6-3; J: TRBJ1-2; size: .; D: TRBD1; CDR3: CASSRQGAYGYTF; DNA: TGTGCCAGCAGCCGACAGGGTGCCTATGGCTACACCTTC
V: TRBV25-1; J: TRBJ1-2; size: .; D: TRBD1; CDR3: CASRAGQGRGYTF; DNA: TGTGCCAGCAGAGCGGGACAGGGACGGGGCTACACCTTC
V: TRBV19; J: TRBJ2-7; size: .; D: TRBD2; CDR3: CASSSSGAAYEQYF; DNA: TGTGCCAGTAGTTCTAGCGGGGCCGCCTACGAGCAGTACTTC
V: TRBV11-3; J: TRBJ1-2; size: .; D: .; CDR3: CASSTGGGVYGYTF; DNA: TGTGCCAGCAGCACAGGTGGGGGCGTCTATGGCTACACCTTC
V: TRBV15; J: TRBJ1-1; size: .; D: .; CDR3: CATSRGRTDRTEAFF; DNA: TGTGCCACCAGCAGAGGGAGGACAGATCGCACTGAAGCTTTCTTT
V: TRBV28; J: TRBJ1-1; size: .; D: .; CDR3: CASSFGRGGSAFF; DNA: TGTGCCAGCAGTTTCGGGAGGGGCGGTTCAGCTTTCTTT
V: TRBV4-2; J: TRBJ1-1; size: .; D: TRBD1; CDR3: CASSQGGWQGDEAFF; DNA: TGTGCCAGCAGCCAAGGAGGGTGGCAGGGGGATGAAGCTTTCTTT
V: TRBV5-1; J: TRBJ1-5; size: few; D: .; CDR3: CASSLVGDFNQPQHF; DNA: TGCGCCAGCAGCTTGGTCGGGGATTTCAATCAGCCCCAGCATTTT
V: TRBV3-1/TRBV3-2; J: TRBJ1-4; size: .; D: .; CDR3: CASSFRLLGANEKLFF; DNA: TGTGCCAGCAGCTTTCGACTCCTAGGGGCTAATGAAAAACTGTTTTTT
V: TRBV18; J: TRBJ1-1; size: .; D: TRBD1; CDR3: CASPPQGNEAFF; DNA: TGTGCCAGCCCACCACAGGGGAATGAAGCTTTCTTT
V: TRBV9; J: TRBJ1-1; size: .; D: .; CDR3: CASSVQGEDTEAFF; DNA: TGTGCCAGCAGCGTCCAGGGTGAGGACACTGAAGCTTTCTTT
V: TRBV5-4; J: TRBJ2-2; size: .; D: .; CDR3: CASSSGTPNTGELFF; DNA: TGTGCCAGCAGCAGCGGGACACCGAACACCGGGGAGCTGTTTTTT
V: TRBV18; J: TRBJ2-1; size: .; D: .; CDR3: CASSPGTTYNEQFF; DNA: TGTGCCAGCTCACCCGGGACAACTTACAATGAGCAGTTCTTC
V: TRBV28; J: TRBJ1-6; size: .; D: .; CDR3: CASSSAAMTDGNSPLHF; DNA: TGTGCCAGCAGTTCGGCAGCGATGACAGATGGAAATTCACCCCTCCACTTT
V: TRBV11-3; J: TRBJ2-3; size: .; D: .; CDR3: CASSLTLFQGTDTQYF; DNA: TGTGCCAGCAGCTTAACTCTTTTCCAGGGCACAGATACGCAGTATTTT
V: TRBV4-1; J: TRBJ2-5; size: .; D: TRBD2; CDR3: CASSQPLAGVRETQYF; DNA: TGCGCCAGCAGCCAACCTCTAGCGGGTGTTCGGGAGACCCAGTACTTC
V: TRBV5-6; J: TRBJ1-2; size: .; D: TRBD1; CDR3: CASSLGQGPYGYTF; DNA: TGTGCCAGCAGCTTGGGACAGGGCCCCTATGGCTACACCTTC
V: TRBV18; J: TRBJ1-5; size: .; D: TRBD1; CDR3: CASSSNAGTGHPNSNQPQHF; DNA: TGTGCCAGCTCATCGAACGCCGGGACAGGGCATCCGAATAGCAATCAGCCCCAGCATTTT
V: TRBV21-1; J: TRBJ1-2; size: .; D: .; CDR3: CASSKQRPYGYTF; DNA: TGTGCCAGCAGCAAACAGAGGCCCTATGGCTACACCTTC
V: TRBV4-3; J: TRBJ2-2; size: .; D: TRBD1; CDR3: CASSYGTGRTGELFF; DNA: TGCGCCAGCAGCTACGGGACAGGAAGGACCGGGGAGCTGTTTTTT
V: TRBV6-5; J: TRBJ1-5; size: .; D: .; CDR3: CASKGGSHNQPQHF; DNA: TGTGCCAGCAAAGGAGGGAGCCACAATCAGCCCCAGCATTTT
V: TRBV18; J: TRBJ2-2; size: .; D: .; CDR3: CASSPPARDTGELFF; DNA: TGTGCCAGCTCACCACCAGCCAGGGACACCGGGGAGCTGTTTTTT
V: TRBV25-1; J: TRBJ2-5; size: .; D: .; CDR3: CASSGGTPQETQYF; DNA: TGTGCCAGCAGTGGGGGGACACCCCAAGAGACCCAGTACTTC
V: TRBV9; J: TRBJ1-2; size: .; D: .; CDR3: CASSVEETAYGYTF; DNA: TGTGCCAGCAGCGTAGAGGAGACGGCTTATGGCTACACCTTC
V: TRBV7-9; J: TRBJ2-3; size: .; D: TRBD2; CDR3: CASSFDLAGWDTQYF; DNA: TGTGCCAGCAGCTTCGATCTAGCGGGGTGGGATACGCAGTATTTT
V: TRBV5-1; J: TRBJ1-6; size: .; D: .; CDR3: CASSRIGGSPLHF; DNA: TGCGCCAGCAGCCGGATCGGGGGATCCCCCCTCCACTTT
V: TRBV11-2; J: TRBJ2-5; size: .; D: TRBD2; CDR3: CASTHFGGEETQYF; DNA: TGTGCCAGCACCCACTTCGGGGGGGAAGAGACCCAGTACTTC
V: TRBV10-2; J: TRBJ2-1; size: once; D: .; CDR3: CASSGGVGEQFF; DNA: TGCGCCAGCAGTGGGGGGGTAGGTGAGCAGTTCTTC
V: TRBV10-2; J: TRBJ2-3; size: .; D: .; CDR3: CASSESTRQATDTQYF; DNA: TGCGCCAGCAGTGAGTCGACTCGACAGGCCACAGATACGCAGTATTTT
V: TRBV25-1; J: TRBJ2-3; size: .; D: TRBD2; CDR3: CASSEFWTSATDTQYF; DNA: TGTGCCAGCAGTGAATTCTGGACTAGCGCCACAGATACGCAGTATTTT
V: TRBV5-1; J: TRBJ1-1; size: .; D: .; CDR3: CASSLDTNTEAFF; DNA: TGCGCCAGCAGCTTGGATACAAACACTGAAGCTTTCTTT
V: TRBV6-5; J: TRBJ1-4; size: .; D: .; CDR3: CATDQVGEKLFF; DNA: TGTGCCACCGACCAGGTAGGCGAAAAACTGTTTTTT
V: TRBV10-3; J: TRBJ1-6; size: .; D: TRBD1; CDR3: CAISLTGGDSPLHF; DNA: TGTGCCATCAGCCTGACAGGGGGAGATTCACCCCTCCACTTT
V: TRBV9; J: TRBJ1-2; size: .; D: .; CDR3: CASSVGGGASQGYGYTF; DNA: TGTGCCAGCAGCGTAGGAGGCGGCGCGTCTCAGGGGTATGGCTACACCTTC
V: TRBV25-1; J: TRBJ2-1; size: .; D: TRBD1; CDR3: CATKGQGLYNEQFF; DNA: TGTGCCACCAAGGGACAGGGCCTCTACAATGAGCAGTTCTTC
V: TRBV5-1; J: TRBJ2-5; size: .; D: .; CDR3: CASSLAQGPQETQYF; DNA: TGCGCCAGCAGCTTGGCTCAGGGCCCCCAAGAGACCCAGTACTTC
V: TRBV7-8; J: TRBJ2-1; size: .; D: TRBD2; CDR3: CASSQPQPLAGARYNEQFF; DNA: TGTGCCAGCAGCCAACCCCAACCATTAGCGGGGGCCCGATACAATGAGCAGTTCTTC
V: TRBV18; J: TRBJ1-6; size: .; D: TRBD1; CDR3: CASSQRGTGNNSPLHF; DNA: TGTGCCAGCTCACAACGAGGGACAGGCAATAATTCACCCCTCCACTTT
V: TRBV5-8; J: TRBJ1-5; size: .; D: TRBD1; CDR3: CASSSRQGLQPQHF; DNA: TGTGCCAGCAGCTCTCGACAGGGGTTACAGCCCCAGCATTTT
V: TRBV6-1; J: TRBJ2-2; size: .; D: .; CDR3: CASSEQGPGELFF; DNA: TGTGCCAGCAGTGAACAGGGTCCCGGGGAGCTGTTTTTT
V: TRBV6-4; J: TRBJ2-3; size: .; D: .; CDR3: CASSASQATDTQYF; DNA: TGTGCCAGCAGTGCAAGTCAGGCCACAGATACGCAGTATTTT
V: TRBV5-1; J: TRBJ2-5; size: .; D: TRBD1; CDR3: CASSLAGTVWGLETQYF; DNA: TGCGCCAGCAGCTTGGCCGGGACAGTCTGGGGTCTGGAGACCCAGTACTTC
V: TRBV19; J: TRBJ1-1; size: .; D: .; CDR3: CASSIGRATEAFF; DNA: TGTGCCAGTAGTATTGGGAGGGCCACTGAAGCTTTCTTT
V: TRBV2; J: TRBJ2-1; size: .; D: .; CDR3: CASSVEPSSYNEQFF; DNA: TGTGCCAGCAGTGTTGAACCGAGCTCCTACAATGAGCAGTTCTTC
V: TRBV3-1/TRBV3-2; J: TRBJ2-2; size: few; D: .; CDR3: CASSQVEGGELFF; DNA: TGTGCCAGCAGCCAAGTGGAGGGCGGGGAGCTGTTTTTT
V: TRBV6-5; J: TRBJ1-4; size: once; D: .; CDR3: CASRLGSSNEKLFF; DNA: TGTGCCAGCAGACTAGGGTCCTCAAATGAAAAACTGTTTTTT
V: TRBV20-1; J: TRBJ1-1; size: .; D: TRBD1; CDR3: CRPTQGEEAFF; DNA: TGCAGACCTACACAGGGGGAGGAAGCTTTCTTT
V: TRBV5-1; J: TRBJ1-2; size: .; D: TRBD1; CDR3: CASSLTGGTNYGYTF; DNA: TGCGCCAGCAGCTTAACAGGGGGGACTAACTATGGCTACACCTTC
V: TRBV11-2; J: TRBJ1-2; size: .; D: .; CDR3: CASSSIVRGRWSNYGYTF; DNA: TGTGCCAGCAGCTCTATTGTAAGGGGCCGCTGGTCTAACTATGGCTACACCTTC
V: TRBV14; J: TRBJ1-2; size: .; D: TRBD1; CDR3: CASSQGQGPSYGYTF; DNA: TGTGCCAGCAGCCAAGGACAGGGGCCTAGTTATGGCTACACCTTC